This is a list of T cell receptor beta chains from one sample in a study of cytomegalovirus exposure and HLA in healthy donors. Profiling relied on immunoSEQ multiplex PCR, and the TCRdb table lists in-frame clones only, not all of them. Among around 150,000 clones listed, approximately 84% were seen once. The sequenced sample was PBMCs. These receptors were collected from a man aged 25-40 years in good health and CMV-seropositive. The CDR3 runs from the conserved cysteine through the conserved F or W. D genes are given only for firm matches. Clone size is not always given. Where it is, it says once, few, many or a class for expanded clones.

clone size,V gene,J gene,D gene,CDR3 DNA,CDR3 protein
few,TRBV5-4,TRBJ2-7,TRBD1,TGTGCCAGCAGCTTGGTTCCAGGGGGCACCTACGAGCAGTACTTC,CASSLVPGGTYEQYF
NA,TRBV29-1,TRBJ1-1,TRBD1,TGCAGCGTGGGGACAGGCCGGGGCACTGAAGCTTTCTTT,CSVGTGRGTEAFF
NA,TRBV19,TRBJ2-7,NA,TGTGCCAGTAGTATAGAATCGCGGGACAGAAAGCAGTACTTC,CASSIESRDRKQYF
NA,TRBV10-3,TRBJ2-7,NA,TGTGCCATCAGCGGGGGAAACGAGCAGTACTTC,CAISGGNEQYF
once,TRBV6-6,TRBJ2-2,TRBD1,TGTGCCAGCAGTCGGGACAGGGGTGGGTCCGGGGAGCTGTTTTTT,CASSRDRGGSGELFF
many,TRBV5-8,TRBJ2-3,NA,TGTGCCAGCAGCGTGTCTAGTTATACGCAGTATTTT,CASSVSSYTQYF
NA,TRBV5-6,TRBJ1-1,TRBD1,TGTGCCAGCGGGAGGGGGACAGGAGGGACTGAAGCTTTCTTT,CASGRGTGGTEAFF
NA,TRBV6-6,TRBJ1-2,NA,TGTGCCAGCAGTCAGAGTAGTTTCGGGGGTGGCTACACCTTC,CASSQSSFGGGYTF
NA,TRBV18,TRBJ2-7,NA,TGTGCCAGCTCCCAGGGACTTCCATCCTACGAGCAGTACTTC,CASSQGLPSYEQYF
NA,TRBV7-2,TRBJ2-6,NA,TGTGCCAGCAGCTTATCTCCGGCCAACGTCCTGACTTTC,CASSLSPANVLTF
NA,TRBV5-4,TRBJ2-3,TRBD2,TGTGCCAGCAGCAGGGCTAGCGGGAAGGGGGATACGCAGTATTTT,CASSRASGKGDTQYF
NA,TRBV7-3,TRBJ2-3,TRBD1,TGTGCCAGCAGCCCGCAGACAGGGATCCAGCCAGATACGCAGTATTTT,CASSPQTGIQPDTQYF
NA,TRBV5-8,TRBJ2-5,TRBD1,TGTGCCAGCAGCGAAGGACAGGGTGTCGGGGAGACCCAGTACTTC,CASSEGQGVGETQYF
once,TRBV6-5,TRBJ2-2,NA,TGTGCCAGCAGGGAACAGACGACCGGGGAGCTGTTTTTT,CASREQTTGELFF
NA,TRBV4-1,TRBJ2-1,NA,TGCGCCAGCAGCCAAGTTGGCCTTACCGGAGGTGAGCAGTTCTTC,CASSQVGLTGGEQFF
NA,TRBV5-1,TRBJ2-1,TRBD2,TGCGCCAGCAGCTCAATCGGGACTAGCGGGAGATCATCCTACAATGAGCAGTTCTTC,CASSSIGTSGRSSYNEQFF
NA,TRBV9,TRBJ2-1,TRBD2,TGTGCCAGCAGCGTAGGTGGTAGCGGGCTGTACAATGAGCAGTTCTTC,CASSVGGSGLYNEQFF
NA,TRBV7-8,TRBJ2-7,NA,TGTGCCAGCAGCTTAGCGCGTTGGACAGCCTACGAGCAGTACTTC,CASSLARWTAYEQYF
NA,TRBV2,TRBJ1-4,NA,TGTGCCACCACCTGGGAGGGAACAAATGAAAAACTGTTTTTT,CATTWEGTNEKLFF
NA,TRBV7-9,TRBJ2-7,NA,TGTGCCAGCAGCAGCAGGACAGCTCGGTACGAGCAGTACTTC,CASSSRTARYEQYF
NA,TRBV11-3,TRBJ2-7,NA,TGTGCCAGCAGCATACAGGGTGACGAGCAGTACTTC,CASSIQGDEQYF
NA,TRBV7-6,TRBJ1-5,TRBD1,TGTGCCAGCAGCATCGCCGGGACAGGCCAGCCCCAGCATTTT,CASSIAGTGQPQHF
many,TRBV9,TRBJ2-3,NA,TGTGCCAGCAGCGTAGGGCGGGGTAGCACAGATACGCAGTATTTT,CASSVGRGSTDTQYF
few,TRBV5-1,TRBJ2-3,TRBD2,TGCGCCAGCAGCTTGTGGGGTAGCGGGAGCACAGATACGCAGTATTTT,CASSLWGSGSTDTQYF
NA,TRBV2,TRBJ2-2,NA,TGTGCCAGCAGCCAGAACACCGGGGAGCTGTTTTTT,CASSQNTGELFF
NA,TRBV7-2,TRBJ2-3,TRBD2,TGTGCCAGCAGCTTAGGGGGCGGGACTAGATTCACAGATACGCAGTATTTT,CASSLGGGTRFTDTQYF
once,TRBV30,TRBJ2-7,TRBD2,TGTGCCTGGAGTCCCTGGGAGGGACGGTCCTACGAGCAGTACTTC,CAWSPWEGRSYEQYF
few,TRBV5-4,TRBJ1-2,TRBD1,TGTGCCAGCAGCCCAGGACAGGGGGCGCGTGGCTACACCTTC,CASSPGQGARGYTF
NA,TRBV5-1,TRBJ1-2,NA,TGCGCCAGCAACCCCAGCGGGAACTATGGCTACACCTTC,CASNPSGNYGYTF
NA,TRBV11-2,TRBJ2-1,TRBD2,TGTGCCAGCAGCACAACAGCGGGAGGGGACAATGAGCAGTTCTTC,CASSTTAGGDNEQFF
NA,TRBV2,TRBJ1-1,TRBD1,TGTGCCAGCAGGGACAGGGAGAACACTGAAGCTTTCTTT,CASRDRENTEAFF
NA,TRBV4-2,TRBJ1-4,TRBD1,TGTGCCAGCAGCCAAGAACGCACAGGGGGCGTTGAAAAACTGTTTTTT,CASSQERTGGVEKLFF
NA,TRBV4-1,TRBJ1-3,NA,TGCGCCAGCAGCCAAGCCGCTAGGGGCTTCTCTGGAAACACCATATATTTT,CASSQAARGFSGNTIYF
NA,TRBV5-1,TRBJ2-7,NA,TGCGCCAGCAGCTTGGGGCAGGGTGGGTCCTACGAGCAGTACTTC,CASSLGQGGSYEQYF
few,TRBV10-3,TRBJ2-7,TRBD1,TGTGCCATCAGTGAGAGGGGGCTACCCTACGAGCAGTACTTC,CAISERGLPYEQYF
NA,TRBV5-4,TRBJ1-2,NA,TGTGCCAGCAGCTTGGACAGAAACTATGGCTACACCTTC,CASSLDRNYGYTF
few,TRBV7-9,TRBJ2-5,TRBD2,TGTGCCAGCAGCTTAGGAGGGGTTAGCGGGGCCGGGACCCAGTACTTC,CASSLGGVSGAGTQYF
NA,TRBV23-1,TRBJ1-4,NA,TGCGCCAGCACCGACATCGAAAAACTGTTTTTT,CASTDIEKLFF
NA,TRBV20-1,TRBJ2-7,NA,TGCAGTGCGAAGGGGAACGAGCAGTACTTC,CSAKGNEQYF
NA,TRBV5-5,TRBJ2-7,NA,TGTGCCAGCAGCTTGGCCCTTACTTACGAGCAGTACTTC,CASSLALTYEQYF
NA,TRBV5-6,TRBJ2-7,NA,TGTGCCAGCAGCCCCGGGAATTCCTACGAGCAGTACTTC,CASSPGNSYEQYF
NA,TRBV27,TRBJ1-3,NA,TGTGCCAGCAGCCATGGAAACACCATATATTTT,CASSHGNTIYF
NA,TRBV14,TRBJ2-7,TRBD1,TGTGCCAGCAGCCGCCCCGGGGACAGGGGGAGGGAGCAGTACTTC,CASSRPGDRGREQYF
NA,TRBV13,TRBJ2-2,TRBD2,TGTGCCAGCAGCCCGGGGGGAAGGCTTACTGCGAACACCGGGGAGCTGTTTTTT,CASSPGGRLTANTGELFF
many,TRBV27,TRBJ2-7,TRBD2,TGTGCCAGCAGTCACAGGCCGGACAGTCTAGCGGGAGAGTCCTACGAGCAGTACTTC,CASSHRPDSLAGESYEQYF
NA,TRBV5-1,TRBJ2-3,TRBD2,TGCGCCAGCAGCTGGCTCAGCGGGGGGGCGGGAGATACGCAGTATTTT,CASSWLSGGAGDTQYF
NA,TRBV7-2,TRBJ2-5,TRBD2,TGTGCCAGCAGCTTAATAGCGGGGGGGCAAGAGACCCAGTACTTC,CASSLIAGGQETQYF
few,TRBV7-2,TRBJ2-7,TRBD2,TGTGCCAGCAGCCTCGGGGGGGTTAGATCCTACGAGCAGTACTTC,CASSLGGVRSYEQYF
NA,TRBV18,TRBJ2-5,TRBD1,TGTGCCAGCTCACCAGGGACAGGGGTCCAAGAGACCCAGTACTTC,CASSPGTGVQETQYF
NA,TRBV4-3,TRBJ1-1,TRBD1,TGCGCCAGCAGCCGCAGGGGGCACACTGAAGCTTTCTTT,CASSRRGHTEAFF
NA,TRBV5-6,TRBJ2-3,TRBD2,TGTGCCAGCAGATATAGCGGGGGGGCCTTAGGAGATACGCAGTATTTT,CASRYSGGALGDTQYF
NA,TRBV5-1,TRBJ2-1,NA,TGCGCCAGCAGCTGGCGGGCTTCAGAAAAAAATGAGCAGTTCTTC,CASSWRASEKNEQFF